This T cell receptor beta chain was captured in a study of blood T cell repertoires in COVID-19. Profiling relied on immunoSEQ multiplex PCR, and the TCRdb table lists in-frame clones only, not all of them. Of about 140,000 clones listed, 65% to 85% were seen once; the top ten hold less than 2.5%. V shed 2 bases, J shed 6 bases, and the junction held 5 bases outside the gene matches. The germline V gene has CDR1 MDHEN and CDR2 SYDVKM. This CDR3 region has 14 residues. The chain links TRBV28 to TRBJ2-7; TRBD2 matches at 9 bases. The TCR originated in a woman between 55 and 75 years old with acute or convalescent COVID-19. The sample was peripheral blood. CDR3 DNA sequence: TGTGCCAGCAGTTTAGTTAGCGGGAGCGGCGAGCAGTACTTC. This encodes CASSLVSGSGEQYF.